Each of the 3 T cell receptor beta chains below was sequenced from the same sample in a study of graft-versus-host responses after intestinal transplantation. Profiling relied on immunoSEQ multiplex PCR, and the TCRdb table lists in-frame clones only, not all of them. The sample has about 98,000 clones; approximately 85% are singletons. Material: PBMCs, obtained 255 days after intestinal transplant. Receptors were obtained from a human patient who received an intestinal transplant, so some T cells may come from the graft donor.

This chain uses TRBV5-6 with TRBJ2-3; TRBD1 aligns across 8 bases. CDR3 size: 15 residues. Trimming cost V 0 bases and J 3 bases; bases outside gene matches: 3. CDR1 is SGHDT and CDR2 is YYEEEE in the germline V gene. The CDR3 DNA sequence: TGTGCCAGCAGCTTGGGACAGGGGAGGACAGATACGCAGTATTTT. Encoded protein: CASSLGQGRTDTQYF.

The chain uses TRBV11-2 and TRBJ2-7, with TRBD1 matching over 7 bases. There are 15 residues in the CDR3. The junction had 7 bases not matched to a gene; V was cut back by 5 bases and J by 0 bases. Per germline, CDR1 SGHAT and CDR2 FQNNGV. The CDR3 region is CASSPTGMSSYEQYF. The CDR3 DNA follows: TGTGCCAGCAGCCCGACAGGGATGAGCTCCTACGAGCAGTACTTC.

This clone occurred a few times. The chain's CDR3 is CASTPLFGYTF. As DNA, the CDR3 is TGTGCCAGCACCCCCTTGTTTGGCTACACCTTC. V and J are TRBV7-3 and TRBJ1-2; no reliable D call. The germline V gene has CDR1 SGHTA and CDR2 FQGTGA. The CDR3 spans 11 residues. V lost 7 bases and J lost 7, with 10 bases in between.